This T cell receptor (beta chain) was captured in a study of cytomegalovirus exposure and HLA in healthy donors (dated by TCRdb to about 2017). Some background on the complete study: According to an earlier analysis of a few hundred of the donors, about 170 million T cells yielded 100 million or so unique TCR beta sequences and around 300 Gb of sequence data. Donor age, sex, ethnicity and CMV serostatus were compiled together with the repertoire data. The aim of the study was to test whether cataloging public T cell receptors could identify signatures of past pathogen exposure. The genetic ancestry cluster associated with self-reported Caucasian donors included 81% of the approximately 430 genotyped donors. A later genetic analysis took genome-wide SNP genotypes for about 65% of the 666 donors and used that subset as a discovery cohort. To decide whether each TCR beta V gene segment behaved as functional or pseudogenic, an earlier analysis of 587 of the donors relied on high-throughput TCR beta sequencing. Typing coverage varied by locus: roughly 620-640 donors for A, B, C, DRB1 and DQB1; approximately 500 for DQA1; around 570 for DPA1; around 450 for DPB1. Besides the first cohort of roughly 700 subjects, a separate validation cohort made up of around 120 different subjects was used. Every discovery cohort repertoire had been produced on one sequencing platform. The T cell repertoires of 670 or so subjects were profiled by immunosequencing and related to cytomegalovirus serostatus. Roughly 300 gigabases of sequencing data and roughly 90 million unique TCR sequences were included in an early release covering about 600 HLA-typed donors. Rather than using new phenotypic data, the later analysis identified candidate immune exposures from TCR beta sequences and from how often those sequences occurred across donors. To predict cytomegalovirus infection status, the study brought together high-throughput TCR immunosequencing, statistical association of individual TCRs with disease status, and machine learning. Across approximately 420 genotyped donors of the cohort, an average of roughly 230,000 unique TCR beta nucleotide sequences per donor were sequenced, and about a sixth of those sequences were non-productive. Four or five DR-DQ haplotypes were handled as single units for association and clustering, since linkage in the cohort was strong. Class I and class II HLA loci were covered by the typing at four-digit resolution. To study patterns of TCR occurrence, a later analysis re-analyzed previously published TCR beta repertoires from several hundred donors and added high-resolution HLA genotyping. Results the study describes overall, beyond this receptor: When HLA alleles, especially DR and DQ, strongly co-occurred, attributing TCR associations to individual alleles was difficult. The authors suggested that the approach could potentially be extended to other disease states and immunological phenotypes. Compared with equally common non-associated chains, HLA-associated TCR beta chains in a later analysis were more clonally expanded and had lower generation probabilities. In a later analysis, several top co-occurrence clusters were reported to appear linked to parvovirus B19, influenza, CMV and Epstein-Barr virus. Correlated functional status among segregating V segments might be attributable to linkage disequilibrium, but an unknown experimental factor could not be ruled out. The classifier was reported to diagnose cytomegalovirus status with high specificity and sensitivity in both the original cohort and the validation cohort. In a later genetic analysis, fewer N-insertions in productive TCRs were reported among donors in an Asian-associated ancestry cluster than the approximately 710-donor mean. Because counts were too low, roughly 16 rarely observed V segments, including chromosome 9 orphons, were left out of the earlier analysis of about 500 of the donors. According to a later analysis, TCR association rates differed among HLA loci, with DRB1 alleles showing the most associated TCRs and HLA-C alleles showing the fewest. Most TCR sequences were observed very rarely across donors, whereas some public TCRs were present in many individuals. Roughly uniform sequencing depth across donors was assumed in presence/absence analyses, although this assumption may not hold. The only immune exposure information available for the cohort was CMV serostatus. Three of the identified cytomegalovirus-associated TCR beta chains were confirmed in vitro to be specific for cytomegalovirus antigens. Broadly in line with IMGT annotations, most TCR beta V segments showed up in productive rearrangements about 87% or about 30% of the time in an earlier analysis of roughly 590 of the donors. Some IMGT-functional V segments, including TRBV6-2 and TRBV6-3, could not be told apart with the 87-base-pair reads, so those segments were excluded. Most CMV-associated TCR beta chains appeared to be HLA-restricted in a later analysis, and the HLA associations seemed to be driven largely by CMV exposure. Because some donors lacked HLA typing at each locus, the association tests relied only on the typed subset. A further reported finding was that TCR beta sequences accurately predicted the HLA-A and HLA-B alleles for most subjects in the first cohort. A later analysis associated 16,951 TCR beta sequences with specific HLA alleles at a false discovery rate of 0.05. The sequencing pipeline was judged likely to have produced a cluster of highly shared sequence variants as a technical artifact. In the study, some 180 TCR beta chains were listed as associated with cytomegalovirus. A later genetic analysis associated a missense DCLRE1C variant with V-gene and J-gene trimming of TCR beta chains, and an independent cohort replicated the association. This cohort had only TCR beta chains sequenced, and the lack of alpha or paired-chain data limited which features could be detected.

Libraries were constructed by the immunoSEQ multiplex PCR assay. For the multiplex PCR, a mixture combining 60 forward primers for TCR Vbeta segments and 13 reverse primers for TCR Jbeta segments was used. The CDR3 region of rearranged TCR beta genes was amplified from genomic DNA by a multiplex PCR assay. The Illumina HiSeq System was used to sequence the amplified TCR beta libraries as 87-base-pair reads. The authors' analysis ran thus. Across the 666 repertoires, a later analysis counted roughly 84 million unique TCR beta chains, some 11 million of which were shared by at least two donors. Raw reads were error-corrected and collapsed into unique sequences by a nearest-neighbor algorithm in which closely related sequences were merged to remove PCR and sequencing errors. To assign V, D and J gene segments, CDR3 sequences were aligned to IMGT reference sequences. Each retained sequence needed at least a six-nucleotide match to both a V gene segment and a J gene segment. Rearrangements were called productive when the CDR3 lacked stop codons and stayed in frame with V and J; all others were non-productive. Following IMGT convention, CDR3 was defined as the stretch from the second conserved V-encoded cysteine to the conserved J-encoded phenylalanine. Sequences without an unambiguous match to a single V gene segment were excluded from the earlier analysis of several hundred of the donors. In an earlier analysis of a few hundred of the donors, V segments were called functional above 56.7% productive rearrangements and were called segregating when the between-donor standard deviation exceeded 5%. A statistical classification framework was built to diagnose cytomegalovirus status from the catalog of TCR beta chain sequences. In a later analysis, TCR nucleotide sequences were compared against IMGT/GENE-DB human TR gene sequences so that V and J genes could be assigned. A later analysis assigned CDR3 sequences and most-parsimonious VDJ recombination scenarios with the TCRdist pipeline. A later analysis defined each TCR beta chain by its CDR3 amino acid sequence plus V-gene family, and excluded reads lacking a unique V-gene family. To address suspected cross-contamination and a sequencing artifact, a later analysis removed around 600 highly shared, low-generation-probability nucleotide sequences. A later analysis calculated a clonal expansion index for each public chain from normalized within-repertoire ranks of inferred template counts. A later analysis computed generation probabilities with a VDJ recombination model fitted to out-of-frame rearrangements, and checked the results against IGoR. In a later analysis, hypergeometric tests were used to score TCR-TCR, TCR-HLA and TCR-CMV co-occurrence, with a repertoire-size bias correction applied to TCR pairs. False discovery rates were estimated in a later analysis by permuting HLA or CMV assignments 20 times. A later analysis grouped co-occurring TCRs with DBSCAN, adding TCRdist sequence similarity when clustering within HLA-allele-positive subsets. For co-occurrence clustering, repertoires with fewer than 30,000 or more than 120,000 public chains were excluded, along with roughly five repertoires with anomalous nucleotide sharing. TCRdb took this table from immuneACCESS and kept in-frame rearrangements with V and J called. Such tables lack part of the clones; where checked against another copy, unresolved V genes explain under half of the gap, and the rest is unexplained. V, J and clone size are taken as reported in that table, and D and trimming were inferred from the DNA itself. This sample holds under 150,000 clones; around 84% were observed only once. The top ten hold 2.7% of the sample.

Concerning this clone itself: What antigen it recognizes has not been identified. Base qualities are not at hand, and no much larger clone is one base apart.

The CDR3, cysteine through phenylalanine, is 13 amino acids long. The DNA shown is the 39-base CDR3, in frame from base 1. The germline V gene encodes CDR1 MNHEY and CDR2 SMNVEV (reference sequence). V loses 3 bases, J loses 5 bases, and the germline ends lie 11 bases apart. In total, 630 or so healthy bone marrow donors made up the cohort. Cohort members were all nominally healthy when sampled, although unrecorded immune exposures were likely present. The donor tested CMV seronegative and was one of the 352 seronegative cohort members. A peripheral blood sample was provided by each donor, and peripheral blood mononuclear cells were used for TCR beta sequencing. Genomic DNA was extracted from the blood cell samples with the Qiagen DNeasy Blood Extraction Kit.

Sequencing was performed on PBMCs. Recombination joined TRBV27 with TRBJ2-7; no confident D gene assignment can be made. The TCR originated in a man aged 45-60 years in good health and CMV-seronegative. Here the CDR3 is given as CASSFGSSHEQYF. The sequence in DNA is TGTGCCAGCAGTTTCGGGTCAAGCCACGAGCAGTACTTC.